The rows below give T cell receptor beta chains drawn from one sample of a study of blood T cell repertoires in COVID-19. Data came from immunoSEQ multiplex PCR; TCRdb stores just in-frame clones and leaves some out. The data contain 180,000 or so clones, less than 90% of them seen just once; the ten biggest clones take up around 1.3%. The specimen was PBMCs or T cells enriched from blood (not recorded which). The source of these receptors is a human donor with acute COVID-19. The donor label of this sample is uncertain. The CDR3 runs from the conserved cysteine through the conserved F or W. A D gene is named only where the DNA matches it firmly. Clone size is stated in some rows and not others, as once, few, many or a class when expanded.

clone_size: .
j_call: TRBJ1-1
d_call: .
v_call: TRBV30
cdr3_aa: CALLRGSFEAFF
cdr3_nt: TGTGCCCTCCTACGAGGCAGCTTCGAAGCTTTCTTT

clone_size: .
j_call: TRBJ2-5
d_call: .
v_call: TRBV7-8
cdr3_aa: CASSLVVAVQETQYF
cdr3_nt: TGTGCCAGCAGCTTAGTCGTAGCAGTTCAAGAGACCCAGTACTTC

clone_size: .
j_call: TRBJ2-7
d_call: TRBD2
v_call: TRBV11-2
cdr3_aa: CASSRGGDSSYEQYF
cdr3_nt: TGTGCCAGCAGCCGCGGGGGGGACAGCTCCTACGAGCAGTACTTC

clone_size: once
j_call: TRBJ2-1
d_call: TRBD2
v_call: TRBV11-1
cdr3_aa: CASSPYGAGATNEQFF
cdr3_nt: TGTGCCAGCAGCCCGTACGGAGCGGGGGCTACCAATGAGCAGTTCTTC

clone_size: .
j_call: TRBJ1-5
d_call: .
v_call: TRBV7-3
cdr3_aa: CASSLSARGTCQPQHF
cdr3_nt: TGTGCCAGCAGCTTAAGCGCGCGGGGAACTTGTCAGCCCCAGCATTTT

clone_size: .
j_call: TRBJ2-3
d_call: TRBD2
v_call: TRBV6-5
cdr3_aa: CASSYTSGVTDTQYF
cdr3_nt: TGTGCCAGCAGTTACACTAGCGGGGTCACAGATACGCAGTATTTT

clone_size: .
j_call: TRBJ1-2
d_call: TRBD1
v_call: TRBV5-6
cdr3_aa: CASSPGQDYGYTF
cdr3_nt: TGTGCCAGCAGCCCTGGACAGGACTATGGCTACACCTTC

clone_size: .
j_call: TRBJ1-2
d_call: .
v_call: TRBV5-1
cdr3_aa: CASSLDMTGPYGYTF
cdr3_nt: TGCGCCAGCAGCTTGGATATGACAGGACCCTATGGCTACACCTTC

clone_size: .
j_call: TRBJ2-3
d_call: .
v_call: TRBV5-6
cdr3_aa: CASSFPELTDTQYF
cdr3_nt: TGTGCCAGCAGCTTCCCCGAGTTGACAGATACGCAGTATTTT

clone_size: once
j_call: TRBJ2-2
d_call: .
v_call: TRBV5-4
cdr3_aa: CASSYWQGNTGELFF
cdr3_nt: TGTGCCAGCAGCTATTGGCAGGGGAACACCGGGGAGCTGTTTTTT

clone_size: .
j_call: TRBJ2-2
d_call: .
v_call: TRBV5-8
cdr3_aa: CASSYRTSAANTGELFF
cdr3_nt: TGTGCCAGCAGCTACAGGACCAGCGCCGCGAACACCGGGGAGCTGTTTTTT

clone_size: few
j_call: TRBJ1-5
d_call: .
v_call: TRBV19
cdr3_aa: CASSSQEARQPQHF
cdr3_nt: TGTGCCAGTAGTAGCCAGGAGGCACGGCAGCCCCAGCATTTT

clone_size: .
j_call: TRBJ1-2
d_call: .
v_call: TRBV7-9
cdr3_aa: CASSLDRARGYTF
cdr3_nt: TGTGCCAGCAGCTTAGACAGGGCGCGTGGCTACACCTTC

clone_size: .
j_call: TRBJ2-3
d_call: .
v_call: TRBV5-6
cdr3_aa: CASSPTGTDTQYF
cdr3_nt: TGTGCCAGCAGCCCGACAGGCACAGATACGCAGTATTTT

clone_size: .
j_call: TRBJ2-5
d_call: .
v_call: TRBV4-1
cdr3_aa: CASSPLVQEETQYF
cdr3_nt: TGCGCCAGCAGCCCCCTTGTACAGGAAGAGACCCAGTACTTC

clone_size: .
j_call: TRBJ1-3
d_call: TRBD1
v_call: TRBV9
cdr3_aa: CASSDPGTGGSGNTIYF
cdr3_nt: TGTGCCAGCAGCGACCCCGGGACAGGGGGTTCTGGAAACACCATATATTTT

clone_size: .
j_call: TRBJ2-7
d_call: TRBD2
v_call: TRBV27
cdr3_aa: CASSLKGWGRDEQYF
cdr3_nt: TGTGCCAGCAGTTTAAAGGGGTGGGGGAGGGACGAGCAGTACTTC

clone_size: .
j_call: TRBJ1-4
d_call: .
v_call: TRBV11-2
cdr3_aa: CASSLESRAGNEKLFF
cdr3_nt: TGTGCCAGCAGCTTAGAATCCAGGGCAGGGAATGAAAAACTGTTTTTT

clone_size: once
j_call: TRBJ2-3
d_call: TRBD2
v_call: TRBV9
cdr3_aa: CASSAGGLRDTQYF
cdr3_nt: TGTGCCAGCAGCGCGGGGGGGCTAAGAGATACGCAGTATTTT

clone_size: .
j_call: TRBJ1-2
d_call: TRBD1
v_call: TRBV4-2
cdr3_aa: CASSQETGHGYTF
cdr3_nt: TGTGCCAGCAGCCAAGAGACAGGGCATGGCTACACCTTC

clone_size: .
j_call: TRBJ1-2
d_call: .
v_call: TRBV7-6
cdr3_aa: CASSLGMGASNLYGYTF
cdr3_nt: TGTGCCAGCAGCTTAGGGATGGGGGCCTCAAACCTCTATGGCTACACCTTC

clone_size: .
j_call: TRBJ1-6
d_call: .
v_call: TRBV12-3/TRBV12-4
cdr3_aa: CASSLHEASPLHF
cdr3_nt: TGTGCCAGCAGTTTACACGAGGCTTCACCCCTCCACTTT

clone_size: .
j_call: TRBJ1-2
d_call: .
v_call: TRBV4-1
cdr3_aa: CASSHTPPGFTYGYTF
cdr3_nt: TGCGCCAGCAGCCATACCCCACCAGGGTTTACCTATGGCTACACCTTC

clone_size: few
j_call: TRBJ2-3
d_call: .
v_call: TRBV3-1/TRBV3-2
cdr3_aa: CASSLEGGFTDTQYF
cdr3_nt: TGTGCCAGCAGCCTAGAGGGGGGATTCACAGATACGCAGTATTTT

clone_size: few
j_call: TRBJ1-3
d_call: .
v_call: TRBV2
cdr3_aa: CASSEQSSGNTIYF
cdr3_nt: TGTGCCAGCAGTGAACAGTCCTCTGGAAACACCATATATTTT

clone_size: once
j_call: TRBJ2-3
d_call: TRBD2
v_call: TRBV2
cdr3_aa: CASSERGGYTDTQYF
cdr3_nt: TGTGCCAGCAGTGAGCGGGGGGGATACACAGATACGCAGTATTTT

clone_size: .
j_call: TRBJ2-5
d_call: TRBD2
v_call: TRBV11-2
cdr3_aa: CASSLSGGALETQYF
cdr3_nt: TGTGCCAGCAGCCTTAGCGGGGGGGCCTTAGAGACCCAGTACTTC

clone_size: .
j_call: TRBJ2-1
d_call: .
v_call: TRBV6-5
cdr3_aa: CASSFEWGGRNNEQFF
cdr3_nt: TGTGCCAGCAGTTTTGAATGGGGGGGGCGCAACAATGAGCAGTTCTTC

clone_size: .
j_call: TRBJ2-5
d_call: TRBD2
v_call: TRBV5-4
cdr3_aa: CASSLWGLAGGSETQYF
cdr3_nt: TGTGCCAGCAGCCTCTGGGGACTAGCGGGGGGGTCAGAGACCCAGTACTTC

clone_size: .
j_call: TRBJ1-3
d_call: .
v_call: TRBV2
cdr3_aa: CASGSGRDSGNTIYF
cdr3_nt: TGTGCCAGCGGCTCAGGGCGGGACTCTGGAAACACCATATATTTT

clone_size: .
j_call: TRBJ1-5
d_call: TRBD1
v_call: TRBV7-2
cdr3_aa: CASGLRGEQPQHF
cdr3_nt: TGTGCCAGCGGCCTCAGGGGGGAGCAGCCCCAGCATTTT

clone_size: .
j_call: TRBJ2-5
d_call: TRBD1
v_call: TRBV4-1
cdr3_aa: CASSQATGGGSETQYF
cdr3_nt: TGCGCCAGCAGCCAAGCGACAGGGGGCGGTTCGGAGACCCAGTACTTC

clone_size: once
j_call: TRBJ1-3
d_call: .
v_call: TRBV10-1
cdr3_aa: CASEKDKRASGNTIYF
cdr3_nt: TGCGCCAGCGAGAAGGACAAAAGGGCCTCTGGAAACACCATATATTTT

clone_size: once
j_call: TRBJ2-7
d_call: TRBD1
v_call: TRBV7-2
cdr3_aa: CASSLEPPGQGSYEQYF
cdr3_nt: TGTGCCAGCAGCTTAGAGCCTCCGGGACAGGGAAGCTACGAGCAGTACTTC

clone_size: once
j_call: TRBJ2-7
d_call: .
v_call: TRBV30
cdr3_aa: CAWSALSEGVYEQYF
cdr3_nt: TGTGCCTGGAGTGCTTTAAGCGAGGGGGTCTACGAGCAGTACTTC

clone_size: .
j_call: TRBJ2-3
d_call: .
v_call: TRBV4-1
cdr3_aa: CASSPDGTETFTDTQYF
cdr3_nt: TGCGCCAGCAGCCCAGACGGTACAGAAACCTTCACAGATACGCAGTATTTT

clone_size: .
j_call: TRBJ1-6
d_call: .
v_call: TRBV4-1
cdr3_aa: CASSQDGQGSSYNSPLHF
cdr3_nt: TGCGCCAGCAGCCAAGATGGGCAGGGGAGCTCCTATAATTCACCCCTCCACTTT

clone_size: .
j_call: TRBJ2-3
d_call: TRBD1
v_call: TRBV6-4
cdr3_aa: CASSAGQVGITDTQYF
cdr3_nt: TGTGCCAGCAGTGCGGGACAGGTGGGGATCACAGATACGCAGTATTTT

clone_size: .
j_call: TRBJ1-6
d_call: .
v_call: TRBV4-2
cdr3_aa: CASSQDQGSLGRSPLHF
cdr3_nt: TGTGCCAGCAGCCAAGACCAGGGTAGCCTCGGAAGATCACCCCTCCACTTT

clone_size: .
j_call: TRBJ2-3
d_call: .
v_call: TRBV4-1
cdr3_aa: CASSQLFTRTASTDTQYF
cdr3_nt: TGCGCCAGCAGCCAACTGTTTACCCGGACAGCTAGCACAGATACGCAGTATTTT

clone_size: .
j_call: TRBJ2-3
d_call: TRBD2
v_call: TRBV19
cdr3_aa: CASSTTSGGEIPDTQYF
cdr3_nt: TGTGCCAGTAGTACCACTAGCGGGGGGGAGATCCCGGATACGCAGTATTTT

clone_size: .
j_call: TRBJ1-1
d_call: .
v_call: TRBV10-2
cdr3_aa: CASSESAMNTEAFF
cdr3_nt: TGCGCCAGCAGTGAGTCGGCCATGAACACTGAAGCTTTCTTT

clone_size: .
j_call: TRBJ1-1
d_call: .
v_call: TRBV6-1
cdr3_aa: CASSEQPGMNTEAFF
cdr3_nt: TGTGCCAGCAGTGAACAGCCGGGAATGAACACTGAAGCTTTCTTT

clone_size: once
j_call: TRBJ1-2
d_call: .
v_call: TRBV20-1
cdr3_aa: CSARGQRNF
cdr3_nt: TGCAGTGCTAGAGGACAGAGAAACTTC

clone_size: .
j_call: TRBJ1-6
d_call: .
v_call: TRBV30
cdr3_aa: CAWSKKAQGSESPLHF
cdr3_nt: TGTGCCTGGAGTAAAAAGGCGCAGGGGTCGGAATCACCCCTCCACTTT

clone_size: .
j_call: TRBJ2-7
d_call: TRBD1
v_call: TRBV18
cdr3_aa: CASSSQGAGYEQYF
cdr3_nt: TGTGCCAGCTCATCACAGGGGGCCGGGTACGAGCAGTACTTC

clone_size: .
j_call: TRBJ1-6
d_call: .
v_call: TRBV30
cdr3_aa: CAWSVKAGANSPLHF
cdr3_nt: TGTGCCTGGAGTGTAAAAGCAGGGGCAAATTCACCCCTCCACTTT

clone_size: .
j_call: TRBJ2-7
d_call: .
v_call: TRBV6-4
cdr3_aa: CASSAIASSYEQYF
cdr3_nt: TGTGCCAGCAGTGCGATTGCCAGTTCCTACGAGCAGTACTTC